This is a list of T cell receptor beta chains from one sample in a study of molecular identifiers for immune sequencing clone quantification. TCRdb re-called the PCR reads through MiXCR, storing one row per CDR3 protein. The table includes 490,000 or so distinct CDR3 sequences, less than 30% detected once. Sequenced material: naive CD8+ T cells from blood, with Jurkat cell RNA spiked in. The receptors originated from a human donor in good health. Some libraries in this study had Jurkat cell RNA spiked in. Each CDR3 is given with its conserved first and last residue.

CDR3aa: CAWSTSQGRGSDGAFF
v_gene: TRBV30
j_gene: TRBJ1-1

CDR3aa: CASSLRDQGLSYEQYF
v_gene: TRBV5-6
j_gene: TRBJ2-7

CDR3aa: CASRTGTTEAFF
v_gene: TRBV19
j_gene: TRBJ1-1

CDR3aa: CASSPGGAGTEAFF
v_gene: TRBV9
j_gene: TRBJ1-1

CDR3aa: CASSYSVTTSGGHRETQYF
v_gene: TRBV6-2/TRBV6-3
j_gene: TRBJ2-5

CDR3aa: CASSQYRGYEQYF
v_gene: TRBV4-3
j_gene: TRBJ2-7

CDR3aa: CASSLGGYRAEAFF
v_gene: TRBV5-5
j_gene: TRBJ1-1

CDR3aa: CASSPDGILRAQYF
v_gene: TRBV5-6
j_gene: TRBJ2-7

CDR3aa: CASSIDSWGFIMGSSGANVLTF
v_gene: TRBV19
j_gene: TRBJ2-6

CDR3aa: CASSPLGEDTQYF
v_gene: TRBV12-3/TRBV12-4
j_gene: TRBJ2-3

CDR3aa: CASSQVEGRSTEAFF
v_gene: TRBV4-1
j_gene: TRBJ1-1

CDR3aa: CATSRRERVLGSPLHF
v_gene: TRBV15
j_gene: TRBJ1-6

CDR3aa: CASSSRDSIYEQYF
v_gene: TRBV19
j_gene: TRBJ2-7

CDR3aa: CASSLQGAFGTDTQYF
v_gene: TRBV12-3/TRBV12-4
j_gene: TRBJ2-3

CDR3aa: CSARNLGQVVTEAFF
v_gene: TRBV20-1
j_gene: TRBJ1-1

CDR3aa: CASSKPSAAYEQYF
v_gene: TRBV6-1
j_gene: TRBJ2-7

CDR3aa: CATSDMLTGELFF
v_gene: TRBV24-1
j_gene: TRBJ2-2

CDR3aa: CASSLIGVRATGELFF
v_gene: TRBV27
j_gene: TRBJ2-2

CDR3aa: CSARQGAFYEQYF
v_gene: TRBV20-1
j_gene: TRBJ2-7

CDR3aa: CARRGGGAWALNTEAFF
v_gene: TRBV12-3/TRBV12-4
j_gene: TRBJ1-1

CDR3aa: CASRSIPGLTYTDTQYF
v_gene: TRBV12-3/TRBV12-4
j_gene: TRBJ2-3

CDR3aa: CASSPLGALAKNIQYF
v_gene: TRBV4-1
j_gene: TRBJ2-4

CDR3aa: CASSIMAVPETQYF
v_gene: TRBV19
j_gene: TRBJ2-5

CDR3aa: CASSQRGDEQYF
v_gene: TRBV4-2
j_gene: TRBJ2-7

CDR3aa: CSVEDLLWGRLAEGQETQYF
v_gene: TRBV29-1
j_gene: TRBJ2-5

CDR3aa: CAISEGLAVSSGANVLTF
v_gene: TRBV10-3
j_gene: TRBJ2-6

CDR3aa: CASSQETVLQETQYF
v_gene: TRBV4-1
j_gene: TRBJ2-5

CDR3aa: CASSLSIFTDTQYF
v_gene: TRBV27
j_gene: TRBJ2-3

CDR3aa: CASSSDSPVELLF
v_gene: TRBV5-1
j_gene: TRBJ2-2

CDR3aa: CSVAPYTEAFF
v_gene: TRBV29-1
j_gene: TRBJ1-1